Sequencing of this TCR beta chain was carried out in a study of response to subunit inactivated influenza vaccine. TCRdb redid the calling of the RT-PCR reads with MiXCR, one entry per CDR3 protein. The table records more than 550,000 distinct CDR3 sequences, approximately 12% of them present only once. This clonotype was seen at least ten times. The antigen remains unidentified. The study, taken as a whole, reports: It was the authors' suggestion that each seasonal influenza vaccination recruits few new T cells.

Germline V gene sequence: CDR1 SEHNR, CDR2 FQNEAQ (reference sequence). The CDR3 length is 14 residues. This receptor was obtained from a man aged 50-59 years who received an inactivated influenza vaccine. The specimen was PBMCs from blood, collected on the day of vaccination. The chain couples TRBV7-9 to TRBJ2-4; D assignment may be TRBD1 or TRBD2 (6 bases each). DNA for the CDR3: TGTGCTGGGGGGCGGTCGGAAGCCAAAAACATTCAGTACTTC. It yields the protein CAGGRSEAKNIQYF.